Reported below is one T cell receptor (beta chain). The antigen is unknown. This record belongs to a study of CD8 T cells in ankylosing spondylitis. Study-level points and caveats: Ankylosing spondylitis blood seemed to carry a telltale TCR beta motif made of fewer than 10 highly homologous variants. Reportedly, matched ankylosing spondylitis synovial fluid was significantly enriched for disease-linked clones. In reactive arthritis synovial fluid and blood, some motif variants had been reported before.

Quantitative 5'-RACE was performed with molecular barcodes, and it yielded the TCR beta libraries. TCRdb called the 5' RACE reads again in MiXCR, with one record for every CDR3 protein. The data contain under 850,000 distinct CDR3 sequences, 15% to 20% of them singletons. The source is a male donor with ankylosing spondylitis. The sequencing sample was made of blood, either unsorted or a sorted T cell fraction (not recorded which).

DNA of the CDR3: TGTGCCAGCAGTTGGGGCGGGAACATTGAGCAGTTCTTC. It yields the protein CASSWGGNIEQFF. The V call is TRBV27, the J call TRBJ2-1; weak D call: TRBD2 (6 bases). Germline loops: CDR1 MNHEY, CDR2 SMNVEV (reference sequence). Trimming took 4 bases from V and 9 from J, leaving 13 bases between them. The CDR3 length is 13 residues.